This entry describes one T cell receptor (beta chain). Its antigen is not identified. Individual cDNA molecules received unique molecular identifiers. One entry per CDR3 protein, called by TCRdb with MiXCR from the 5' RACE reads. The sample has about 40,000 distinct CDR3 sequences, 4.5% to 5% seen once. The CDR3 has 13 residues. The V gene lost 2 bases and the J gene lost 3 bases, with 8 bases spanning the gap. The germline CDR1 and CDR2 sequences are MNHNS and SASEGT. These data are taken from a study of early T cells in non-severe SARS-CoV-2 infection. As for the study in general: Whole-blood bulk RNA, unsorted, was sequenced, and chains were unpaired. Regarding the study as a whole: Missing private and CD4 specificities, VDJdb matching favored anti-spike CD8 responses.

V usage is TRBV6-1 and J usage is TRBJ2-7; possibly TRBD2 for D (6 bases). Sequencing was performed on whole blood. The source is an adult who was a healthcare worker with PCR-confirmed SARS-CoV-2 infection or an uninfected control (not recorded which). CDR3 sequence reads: CASSERLVYEQYF. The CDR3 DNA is TGTGCCAGCAGTGAAAGACTAGTCTACGAGCAGTACTTC.